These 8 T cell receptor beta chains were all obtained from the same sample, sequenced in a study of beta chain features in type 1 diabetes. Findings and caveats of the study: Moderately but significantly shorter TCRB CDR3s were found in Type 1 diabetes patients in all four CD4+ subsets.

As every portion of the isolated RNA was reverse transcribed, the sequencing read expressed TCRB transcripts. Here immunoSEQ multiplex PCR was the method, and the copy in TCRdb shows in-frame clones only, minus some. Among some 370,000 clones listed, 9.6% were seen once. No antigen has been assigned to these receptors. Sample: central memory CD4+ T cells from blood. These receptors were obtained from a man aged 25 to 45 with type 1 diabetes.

Written as DNA, the CDR3 is TGTGCCAGTAGGCCGACAGGGTTCACTGAAGCTTTCTTT. As protein: CASRPTGFTEAFF. The chain uses TRBV19 and TRBJ1-1; 7 bases agree with TRBD1. This CDR3 comprises 13 residues. The V gene end was trimmed by 6 bases and the J gene end by 4 bases; junction bases not matched to a gene: 5. CDR1 is LNHDA, CDR2 SQIVND, per germline (reference sequence).

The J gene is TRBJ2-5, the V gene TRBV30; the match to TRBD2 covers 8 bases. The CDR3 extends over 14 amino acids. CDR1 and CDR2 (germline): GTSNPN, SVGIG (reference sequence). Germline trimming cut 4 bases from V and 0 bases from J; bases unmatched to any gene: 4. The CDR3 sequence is CAWILAGNQETQYF. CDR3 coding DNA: TGTGCCTGGATTTTAGCGGGGAACCAAGAGACCCAGTACTTC. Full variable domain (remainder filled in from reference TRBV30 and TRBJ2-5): SQTIHQWPATLVQPVGSPLSLECTVEGTSNPNLYWYRQAAGRGLQLLFYSVGIGQISSEVPQNLSASRPQDRQFILSSKKLLLSDSGFYLCAWILAGNQETQYFGPGTRLLVL.

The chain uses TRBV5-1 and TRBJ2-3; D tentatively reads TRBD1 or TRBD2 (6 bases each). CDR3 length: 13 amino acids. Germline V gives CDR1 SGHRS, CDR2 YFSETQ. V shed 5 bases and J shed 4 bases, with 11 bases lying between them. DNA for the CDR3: TGCGCCAGCAGTGAGGGGGGTTCAGATACGCAGTATTTT. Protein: CASSEGGSDTQYF.

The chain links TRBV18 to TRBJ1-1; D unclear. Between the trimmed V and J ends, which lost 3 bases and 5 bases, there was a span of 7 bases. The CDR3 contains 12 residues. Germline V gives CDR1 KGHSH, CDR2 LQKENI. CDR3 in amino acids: CASSPGPTEAFF. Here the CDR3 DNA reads TGTGCCAGCTCACCCGGCCCAACTGAAGCTTTCTTT.

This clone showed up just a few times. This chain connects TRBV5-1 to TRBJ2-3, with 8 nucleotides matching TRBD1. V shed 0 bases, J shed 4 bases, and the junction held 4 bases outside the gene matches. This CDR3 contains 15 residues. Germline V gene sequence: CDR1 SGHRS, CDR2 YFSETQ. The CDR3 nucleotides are TGCGCCAGCAGCTTGGAACAGGGGGGATCAGATACGCAGTATTTT. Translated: CASSLEQGGSDTQYF.

CDR3 amino acids: CSLQAVRNTEAFF. In DNA, the CDR3 is TGCAGCCTCCAGGCAGTCAGGAACACTGAAGCTTTCTTT. This chain connects TRBV29-1 to TRBJ1-1, with D hard to call. The CDR3 sequence is 13 residues long. V was cut by 8 bases and J by 1 base, with 14 bases left in between. Germline values: CDR1 SQVTM, CDR2 ANQGSEA.

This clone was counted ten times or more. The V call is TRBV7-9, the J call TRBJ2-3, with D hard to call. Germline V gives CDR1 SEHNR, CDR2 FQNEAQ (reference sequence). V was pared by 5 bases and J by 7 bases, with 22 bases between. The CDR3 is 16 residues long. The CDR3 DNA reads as TGTGCCAGCAGCCCACCGTTCCGGAGTGACTTGAATACGCAGTATTTT. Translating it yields CASSPPFRSDLNTQYF.

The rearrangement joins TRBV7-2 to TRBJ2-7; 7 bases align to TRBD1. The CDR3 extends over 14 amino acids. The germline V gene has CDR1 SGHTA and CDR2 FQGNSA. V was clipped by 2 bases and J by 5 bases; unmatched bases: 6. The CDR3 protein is CASSLYRGINEQYF. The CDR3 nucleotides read TGTGCCAGCAGCTTATACAGGGGCATAAACGAGCAGTACTTC.